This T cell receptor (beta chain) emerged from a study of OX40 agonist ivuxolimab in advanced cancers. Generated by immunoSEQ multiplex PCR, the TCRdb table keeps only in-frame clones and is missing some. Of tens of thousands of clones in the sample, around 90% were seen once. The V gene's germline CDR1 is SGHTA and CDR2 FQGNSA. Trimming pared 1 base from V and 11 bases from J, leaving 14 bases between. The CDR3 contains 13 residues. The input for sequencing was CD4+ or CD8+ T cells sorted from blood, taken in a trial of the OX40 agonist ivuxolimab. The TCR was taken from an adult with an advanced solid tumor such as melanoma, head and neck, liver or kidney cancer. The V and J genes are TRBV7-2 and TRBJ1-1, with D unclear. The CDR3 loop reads CASSLGGSSVAFF. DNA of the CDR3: TGTGCCAGCAGCTTAGGAGGAAGTAGCGTGGCTTTCTTT.